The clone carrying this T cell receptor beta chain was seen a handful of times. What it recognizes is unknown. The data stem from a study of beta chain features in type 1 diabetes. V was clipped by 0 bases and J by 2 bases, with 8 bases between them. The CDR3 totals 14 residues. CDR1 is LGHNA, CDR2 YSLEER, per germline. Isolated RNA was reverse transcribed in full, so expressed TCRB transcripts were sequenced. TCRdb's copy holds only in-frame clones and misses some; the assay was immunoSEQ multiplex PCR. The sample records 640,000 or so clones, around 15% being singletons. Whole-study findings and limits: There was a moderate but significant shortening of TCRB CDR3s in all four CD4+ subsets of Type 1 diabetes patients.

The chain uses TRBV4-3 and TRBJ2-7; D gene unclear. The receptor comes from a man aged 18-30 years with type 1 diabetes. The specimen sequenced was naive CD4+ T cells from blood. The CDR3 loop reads CASSQDRTTYEQYF. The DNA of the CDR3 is TGCGCCAGCAGCCAAGATCGAACTACCTACGAGCAGTACTTC.